A single sample gave rise to the 10 T cell receptor beta chains below, sequenced in a study of blood T cells in healthy people across ages. The use of a sample-barcoded 5' primer and a J-beta primer mix characterized a second PCR of roughly 7 to 11 cycles. Each CDR3 protein gets one entry after TCRdb re-called the 5' RACE reads with MiXCR. This sample carries about 730,000 distinct CDR3 sequences, roughly 45% of them seen once, and the ten largest clones take approximately 22%. Specimen: blood. The receptors were sampled from a woman aged 60-70 years in good health.

The chain uses TRBV11-1 and TRBJ2-3, with 8 bases fitting TRBD1. CDR1 is SGHAT, CDR2 FQDESV, per germline (reference sequence). The V gene end was trimmed by 5 bases and the J gene end by 6 bases; junction bases not matched to a gene: 10. This CDR3 is 15 amino acids long. CDR3 coding DNA: TGTGCCAGCAGCGAGGACAGGGATCCGACCGATACGCAGTATTTT. It codes for CASSEDRDPTDTQYF. The whole variable domain, filled in from reference TRBV11-1 and TRBJ2-3, reads EAEVAQSPRYKITEKSQAVAFWCDPISGHATLYWYRQILGQGPELLVQFQDESVVDDSQLPKDRFSAERLKGVDSTLKIQPAELGDSAMYLCASSEDRDPTDTQYFGPGTRLTVL.

J is TRBJ1-4 and V is TRBV6-2 or TRBV6-3, with unresolved D. V dropped 6 bases and J dropped 0 bases, with 11 bases sitting between them. The length of the CDR3 is 15 residues. Germline V gives CDR1 MNHEY, CDR2 SVGEGT. The CDR3 DNA reads TGTGCCAGCAGACCGGACCGAACAACTAATGAAAAACTGTTTTTT. Residues: CASRPDRTTNEKLFF.

On this clonotype: This may be a read error: a much more frequent sequence differs by one nucleotide. V gene TRBV7-2 combines with J gene TRBJ2-1; 12 nucleotides agree with TRBD2. Trimming took 6 bases from V and 10 from J; bases not matched to a gene: 10. CDR3 length: 15 residues. Germline assignment: CDR1 SGHTA and CDR2 FQGNSA. The CDR3 bases are TGTGCCAGCAGTAGTCGACTAGCGGGAGCGTACGAGCAGTTCTTC. It encodes CASSSRLAGAYEQFF.

This rearrangement joins TRBV11-2 to TRBJ2-1, with 9 nucleotides matching TRBD2. The J call may be in error: the DNA end matches TRBJ2-7 better. This CDR3 is built from 16 residues. The germline V gene encodes CDR1 SGHAT and CDR2 FQNNGV. The CDR3 DNA is TGTGCCAGCAGCTTACCTAGTAGCGGGGGTTACAATGAGCAGTACTTC. This sequence encodes CASSLPSSGGYNEQYF.

The chain recombines TRBV24-1 with TRBJ2-2; maybe TRBD1 (6 bases). The CDR3 runs 14 residues. V was pared by 4 bases and J by 9 bases, with 14 bases between. The germline V gene has CDR1 KGHDR and CDR2 SFDVKD. CDR3 residues: CATSDNRDGWELFF. CDR3 bases: TGTGCCACCAGTGACAACAGGGATGGTTGGGAGCTGTTTTTT.

This clonotype was detected only once. The gene calls are TRBV7-2 and TRBJ2-7; D possibly corresponds to TRBD1 (5 bases). The J call may be incorrect, as the DNA end agrees better with TRBJ2-4. This CDR3 is built from 17 residues. CDR1 and CDR2 (germline): SGHTA, FQGNSA. The CDR3 is CASSLALGPAGGNIQYF. CDR3 coding DNA: TGTGCCAGCAGCTTAGCTCTGGGGCCGGCTGGCGGAAACATTCAGTACTTC.

In this sample, this clonotype turned up once. The chain couples TRBV4-3 to TRBJ2-5; TRBD2 agrees at 9 bases. The J call may be wrong; the DNA end is better matched by TRBJ2-7. The CDR3 covers 15 residues. The germline V gene has CDR1 LGHNA and CDR2 YSLEER. The CDR3 protein is CASSQETSGLAEQYF. Here the CDR3 DNA reads TGCGCCAGCAGCCAAGAGACTAGCGGCCTCGCCGAGCAGTACTTC.

This clonotype was seen only a few times. The chain has TRBV7-3 and TRBJ1-6; 7 positions match TRBD1. V lost 2 bases, J lost 6 bases, and 13 bases stayed unmatched. Germline values: CDR1 SGHTA, CDR2 FQGTGA. CDR3 length: 18 amino acids. This CDR3 reads CASSLGPNWAGGNSPLHF. In DNA, the CDR3 is TGTGCCAGCAGCTTAGGACCCAATTGGGCAGGGGGTAATTCACCCCTCCACTTT.

This clonotype was counted between two and nine times. The genes are TRBV7-9 and TRBJ2-5; 7 bases agree with TRBD2. The junction had 19 bases not matched to a gene; V was cut back by 7 bases and J by 5 bases. The CDR3 is 17 residues long. The germline V gene encodes CDR1 SEHNR and CDR2 FQNEAQ (reference sequence). DNA for the CDR3: TGTGCCAGCAACCAGCTTGGTGTGGGGGGGAGCAAGGAGACCCAGTACTTC. Translation gives CASNQLGVGGSKETQYF.

The rearrangement joins TRBV30 to TRBJ2-4; 7 bases are shared with TRBD1. The DNA end is a closer match to TRBJ2-7, so the J assignment may be wrong. Germline CDR1 GTSNPN, CDR2 SVGIG (reference sequence). The CDR3 has 13 amino acids. CDR3 in DNA: TGTGCCTGGAGTTCCGGGACAGAGGACGAGCAGTACTTC. As protein: CAWSSGTEDEQYF.